This T cell receptor beta chain was recovered during a study of cytomegalovirus exposure and HLA in healthy donors (dated 2017 in TCRdb). For context, the study as a whole: In an earlier analysis of 450 to 750 of the donors, around 300 Gb of sequence data and 95 million to 130 million unique TCR beta sequences from about 179 million T cells were reported. An early release that covered some 630 HLA-typed donors contained about 300 gigabases of sequencing data and approximately 85 million unique TCR sequences. Among the roughly 380 genotyped donors, approximately 76% belonged to the genetic ancestry cluster associated with self-reported Caucasian donors. The aim of the study was to test whether cataloging public T cell receptors could identify signatures of past pathogen exposure. The T cell repertoires of around 670 subjects were profiled by immunosequencing and related to cytomegalovirus serostatus. Along with the approximately 700-subject first cohort, a separate validation cohort of approximately 110 different subjects was used. High-throughput TCR immunosequencing, statistical association of individual TCRs with disease status, and machine learning were combined to predict cytomegalovirus infection status. In a later analysis, previously published TCR beta repertoires from 600 to 850 donors were re-analyzed and high-resolution HLA genotyping was added so that TCR occurrence patterns could be studied. The later analysis used no new phenotypic data to find candidate immune exposures, relying instead on TCR beta sequences and their occurrence across donors. In an earlier analysis of over 550 of the donors, high-throughput TCR beta sequencing was used to judge whether each TCR beta V gene segment behaved as functional or pseudogenic. Donor age, sex, ethnicity and CMV serostatus were compiled together with the repertoire data. A later genetic analysis used genome-wide SNP genotypes for about 55% of the 666 donors, treating that subset as a discovery cohort. Every discovery cohort repertoire had been produced on one sequencing platform. Both class I and class II loci were covered by HLA typing, at four-digit resolution. Typing coverage differed by locus: A, B, C, DRB1 and DQB1 were typed in roughly 629-630 donors, DQA1 in roughly 510, DPA1 in some 570, and DPB1 in approximately 450. Several DR-DQ haplotypes were treated as single units for association and clustering because of strong linkage in the cohort. Among about 400 genotyped donors of the cohort, an average of roughly 230,000 unique TCR beta nucleotide sequences was sequenced per donor, of which 15% to 20% were non-productive.

The library was built by means of the immunoSEQ multiplex PCR assay. For the multiplex PCR, a mixture combining 60 forward primers for TCR Vbeta segments and 13 reverse primers for TCR Jbeta segments was used. The CDR3 region of rearranged TCR beta genes was amplified from genomic DNA by a multiplex PCR assay. Amplified TCR beta libraries were sequenced as 87-base-pair reads on the Illumina HiSeq System. The published analysis was carried out like this. A later analysis tallied around 82 million unique TCR beta chains across the roughly 610 repertoires, and approximately 11 million of those chains were shared by two or more donors. A nearest-neighbor algorithm error-corrected the raw reads and collapsed the reads into unique sequences, merging closely related sequences to remove PCR and sequencing errors. To assign V, D and J gene segments, CDR3 sequences were aligned to IMGT reference sequences. For a sequence to be retained, a match of at least six nucleotides was required to both a V gene segment and a J gene segment. A rearrangement counted as productive if the CDR3 had no stop codons and remained in frame with V and J, and every other rearrangement counted as non-productive. CDR3 was defined by IMGT convention, running from the second conserved V-encoded cysteine to the conserved J-encoded phenylalanine. In an earlier analysis of around 600 of the donors, sequences lacking an unambiguous match to a single V gene segment were excluded. In an earlier analysis of several hundred of the donors, V segments were called functional above 56.7% productive rearrangements and were called segregating when the between-donor standard deviation exceeded 5%. A statistical classification framework was developed to diagnose cytomegalovirus status using the catalog of TCR beta chain sequences. A later analysis assigned V and J genes by comparing TCR nucleotide sequences with IMGT/GENE-DB human TR gene sequences. Using the TCRdist pipeline, a later analysis assigned CDR3 sequences along with most-parsimonious VDJ recombination scenarios. In a later analysis, each TCR beta chain was defined by its CDR3 amino acid sequence together with its V-gene family, and reads without a unique V-gene family were excluded. In a later analysis, 500 to 650 highly shared, low-generation-probability nucleotide sequences were removed to address suspected cross-contamination and a sequencing artifact. In a later analysis, a clonal expansion index was calculated for each public chain from normalized within-repertoire ranks of inferred template counts. A later analysis computed generation probabilities with a VDJ recombination model fitted to out-of-frame rearrangements, and checked the results against IGoR. Hypergeometric tests were used in a later analysis to score TCR-TCR, TCR-HLA and TCR-CMV co-occurrence, with a repertoire-size bias correction applied to the TCR pairs. A later analysis estimated false discovery rates by permuting HLA or CMV assignments 20 times. In a later analysis, co-occurring TCRs were grouped using DBSCAN, and TCRdist sequence similarity was added for clustering within HLA-allele-positive subsets. Repertoires with fewer than 30,000 or more than 120,000 public chains, plus five repertoires with anomalous nucleotide sharing, were excluded from co-occurrence clustering. TCRdb's version of the immuneACCESS table is confined to in-frame rearrangements and falls short of the full clone set. An unresolved V gene accounts for under half of the shortfall where checked; the remainder is of unknown origin. Clonal size and the V and J genes are those of that table, whereas D and trimming came from the DNA. The sample table records around 100,000 clones; 7.6% of these occur just once. In total, the top ten clones hold about 2.5% of the sample.

The cohort comprised approximately 700 healthy bone marrow donors. At the time of sampling, every cohort member was nominally healthy, though immune exposures that went unrecorded were likely present. The donor tested CMV seronegative and was one of the 352 seronegative cohort members. A peripheral blood sample was provided by each donor, and peripheral blood mononuclear cells were used for TCR beta sequencing. Genomic DNA was extracted from the blood cell samples with the Qiagen DNeasy Blood Extraction Kit. V is cut back by 8 bases and J by 1 base, with 4 bases in the junction unmatched. The CDR3 sequence holds 13 residues, the cysteine and phenylalanine included. Here the CDR3 DNA is all that survives: 39 bases in frame from base 1. From the germline V gene (reference sequence), CDR1 is GTSNPN and CDR2 is SVGIG. Notes on this clone: Its antigen has not been determined. No quality values exist for individual bases; no much larger clone is one base distant.

Study-wide findings and limitations: In a later analysis, most CMV-associated TCR beta chains were found to appear HLA-restricted, with HLA associations seemingly driven largely by CMV exposure. According to a later analysis, TCR association rates differed among HLA loci, with DRB1 alleles showing the most associated TCRs and HLA-C alleles showing the fewest. Most TCR sequences were seen in very few donors, while some public TCRs were found in many individuals. In vitro tests confirmed that a few of the cytomegalovirus-associated TCR beta chains recognize cytomegalovirus antigens. V-gene and J-gene trimming of TCR beta chains was associated with a missense DCLRE1C variant in a later genetic analysis, and the association was replicated in an independent cohort. Linkage disequilibrium might explain the correlated functional status among segregating V segments, but an unknown experimental factor could not be excluded. In an earlier analysis of approximately 590 of the donors, most TCR beta V segments appeared in productive rearrangements about 87% or about 30% of the time, broadly matching IMGT annotations. In a later analysis, several top co-occurrence clusters were reported to appear linked to parvovirus B19, influenza, CMV and Epstein-Barr virus. A further reported finding was that TCR beta sequences accurately predicted the HLA-A and HLA-B alleles for most subjects in the first cohort. The authors suggested that the approach could potentially be generalized to other disease states and immunological phenotypes. Cytomegalovirus status was reported to be diagnosed by the classifier with high specificity and sensitivity in both the original and validation cohorts. CMV serostatus was the only immune exposure information available for the cohort. Presence/absence analyses assumed roughly uniform sequencing depth across donors, an assumption that may not hold. Because some donors lacked HLA typing at each locus, the association tests relied only on the typed subset. In a later genetic analysis, fewer N-insertions in productive TCRs were reported among donors in an Asian-associated ancestry cluster than the roughly 640-donor mean. A cluster of highly shared sequence variants was judged likely to represent a technical artifact of the sequencing pipeline. At a false discovery rate of 0.05, a later analysis linked 15,000 to 20,000 TCR beta sequences to specific HLA alleles. Because counts were too low, around 17 rarely observed V segments, including chromosome 9 orphons, were left out of the earlier analysis of 500 to 750 of the donors. When HLA alleles, especially DR and DQ, strongly co-occurred, TCR associations were difficult to assign to individual alleles. In the study, some 160 TCR beta chains were listed as associated with cytomegalovirus. In a later analysis, HLA-associated TCR beta chains were found to be more clonally expanded and to have lower generation probabilities than equally common non-associated chains. Only TCR beta chains were sequenced in this cohort, and the absence of alpha or paired-chain data limited detectable features. Some IMGT-functional V segments, including TRBV6-2 and TRBV6-3, could not be distinguished by the 87-base-pair reads and were therefore excluded.

This receptor chain uses TRBV30 and TRBJ2-2; 7 nucleotides in the junction match TRBD2. The receptor was derived from a middle-aged man in good health and CMV-seronegative. Source material: PBMCs. At the DNA level, the sequence is TGTGCCCGGGCTAGCGGGAACACCGGGGAGCTGTTTTTT. It encodes CARASGNTGELFF. With the portions outside the CDR3 filled from the reference TRBV30 and TRBJ2-2 genes, the complete variable region becomes SQTIHQWPATLVQPVGSPLSLECTVEGTSNPNLYWYRQAAGRGLQLLFYSVGIGQISSEVPQNLSASRPQDRQFILSSKKLLLSDSGFYLCARASGNTGELFFGEGSRLTVL.